Listed below are T cell receptor beta chains from one sample, sequenced in a study of blood T cells in healthy people across ages. TCRdb re-called the 5' RACE reads with MiXCR, one entry per CDR3 protein. The top ten hold 13% of the sample, which has about a million distinct CDR3 sequences, about 48% seen once. Sequenced sample: blood. Source of these receptors: a man aged 25 to 40 in good health. The conserved cysteine and the conserved F or W are not part of the CDR3 here.

>TRBJ2-7|TRBV29-1
SVEDPPGSYEQY
>TRBJ2-1|TRBV24-1
ATSESGPNEQF
>TRBJ1-1|TRBV28
ASSAGQEVEAF
>TRBJ2-7|TRBV10-3
AISDFPGQGQAEQY
>TRBJ1-6|TRBV12-3/TRBV12-4
ASRRDSGQNSPLH
>TRBJ1-5|TRBV6-1
ASSEAEGSGQPQH
>TRBJ1-1|TRBV20-1
SAPRDSQNTEAF
>TRBJ2-3|TRBV12-3/TRBV12-4
ASLQASGGGDTQY
>TRBJ2-5|TRBV29-1
SVRGLLGWETQY
>TRBJ2-7|TRBV9
ASSVGDRGLHEQY
>TRBJ2-2|TRBV25-1
ASTSTGWTGELF
>TRBJ2-7|TRBV5-6
ASSLVGESYEQY
>TRBJ2-2|TRBV12-3/TRBV12-4
ASSLPLAGGREELF
>TRBJ2-1|TRBV25-1
ASSWKLETQF
>TRBJ2-7|TRBV6-1
ASSETGPTYEQY
>TRBJ2-7|TRBV12-3/TRBV12-4
ASTLGMPYEQY
>TRBJ1-1|TRBV7-9
ASSSPGTGGTEAF
>TRBJ2-6|TRBV25-1
ASSGKARAGANVLT
>TRBJ1-5|TRBV10-3
ATLDRVGNQPQH
>TRBJ1-1|TRBV6-4
ASFCKDSPNSEAF
>TRBJ2-5|TRBV27
ASSPDGNQETQY
>TRBJ1-6|TRBV7-2
ASSLFENSPLH
>TRBJ2-6|TRBV20-1
SARDLGGANVLT
>TRBJ1-5|TRBV4-1
ASSQGDPGGQPQH
>TRBJ2-1|TRBV9
ASSVEGSSSSYNEQF
>TRBJ2-4|TRBV28
ASSFGTAKNIQY
>TRBJ1-1|TRBV27
ASRVYGNTEAF
>TRBJ2-5|TRBV7-2
ASSQQDTVGEQY
>TRBJ2-7|TRBV4-1
ASSPQGALEQY
>TRBJ1-1|TRBV18
ASSSYGTGGNTEAF
>TRBJ2-1|TRBV28
ASSSSPGTGGRDEQF
>TRBJ1-1|TRBV4-3
ASSRGTATILDTEAF
>TRBJ2-3|TRBV3-1
ASSPRSLAGGPSPDTQY
>TRBJ2-4|TRBV6-5
ASSFSGTGVGAKNIQY
>TRBJ2-2|TRBV12-3/TRBV12-4
ASSLYGGGTGELF
>TRBJ2-1|TRBV7-2
ASSVPTSGGHSYNEQF
>TRBJ1-2|TRBV6-2/TRBV6-3
ASSYQKRDGYT
>TRBJ2-1|TRBV12-5
ASGLTGGPNNEQF
>TRBJ2-5|TRBV15
ATSRADSTQETQY
>TRBJ1-5|TRBV3-1
ASSQDSIGHNQPQH
>TRBJ1-2|TRBV27
ASSANPTSIYGYT
>TRBJ2-5|TRBV20-1
SARGVLLAGMVKETQY
>TRBJ2-1|TRBV21-1
ASSKELVAGGGANEQF
>TRBJ2-3|TRBV7-9
ASSPVRAGTDTQY
>TRBJ1-1|TRBV6-2/TRBV6-3
ASSYVRGARNTEAF
>.|TRBV28
ASRDSSDATQY
>TRBJ1-5|TRBV28
ASLPPLLSNQPQH
>TRBJ2-2|TRBV25-1
ASSTGGQGNTGELF
>TRBJ1-1|TRBV4-1
ASSPPGQEVNEAF
>TRBJ2-3|TRBV6-2/TRBV6-3
ASSTSLDSGTKY
>TRBJ1-6|TRBV4-3
ASSQDPVQGSYSPLH
>TRBJ1-6|TRBV11-2
ASSPRPYGAGRNSPLH
>TRBJ2-1|TRBV20-1
SAQPRNNEQF
>TRBJ2-5|TRBV6-5
ASSRSGGEQETQY
>TRBJ1-1|TRBV12-3/TRBV12-4
ASSYRDGEAF